A single sample is the source of the 12 T cell receptor beta chains below, sequenced in a study of beta chain features in type 1 diabetes. General observations from the study: Shorter TCRB CDR3s, moderately but significantly so, were found in Type 1 diabetes patients in all four CD4+ subsets.

As every portion of the isolated RNA was reverse transcribed, the sequencing read expressed TCRB transcripts. TCRdb keeps only in-frame clones here, not all; method: immunoSEQ multiplex PCR. The sample shows hundreds of thousands of clones, over 12% of them seen only once. These receptors' antigens are unknown. Material: naive CD4+ T cells from blood. These receptors originate from a man younger than 35 with type 1 diabetes.

The gene calls are TRBV9 and TRBJ1-1, with no clear D. Between the trimmed V and J ends, which lost 3 bases and 0 bases, there was a span of 18 bases. Per the germline V gene, CDR1 is SGDLS and CDR2 is YYNGEE. This CDR3 spans 17 amino acids. DNA for the CDR3: TGTGCCAGCAGCGCCTACGTAAAGGGTTCTCTGAACACTGAAGCTTTCTTT. It specifies CASSAYVKGSLNTEAFF.

This clone was detected a few times. The chain uses TRBV5-1 and TRBJ1-1; unclear D gene. Per the germline V gene, CDR1 is SGHRS and CDR2 is YFSETQ. The CDR3 runs to 15 residues. V dropped 0 bases and J dropped 0 bases, with 9 bases sitting between them. DNA for the CDR3: TGCGCCAGCAGCTTGGGAGGGTCCATGAACACTGAAGCTTTCTTT. It translates to CASSLGGSMNTEAFF.

This clone has just a few counts. The same CDR3 also results from other DNA sequences found in this sample. J is TRBJ1-2 and V is TRBV5-1, with D perhaps TRBD1 (6 bases). V dropped 1 base and J dropped 3 bases, with 7 bases sitting between them. This CDR3 comprises 13 residues. CDR1 and CDR2 (germline): SGHRS, YFSETQ. The CDR3 nucleotides are TGCGCCAGCAGCTTGCCAGGGGACTATGGCTACACCTTC. Its protein is CASSLPGDYGYTF.

This clone was seen a handful of times. The chain uses TRBV19 and TRBJ1-6; D is uncertain. The length of the CDR3 is 14 residues. From germline, CDR1 is LNHDA and CDR2 SQIVND (reference sequence). V lost 8 bases and J 5 bases, leaving 13 bases between the germline ends. CDR3 in DNA: TGTGCCAGTGGGAGCAGGCGAGATAATTCACCCCTCCACTTT. The encoded protein is CASGSRRDNSPLHF.

V and J are TRBV6-5 and TRBJ2-1; D is perhaps TRBD1 (6 bases). Germline CDR1 is MNHEY and CDR2 is SVGAGI. The CDR3 is 15 residues long. V lost 4 bases to trimming and J lost 7 bases, with 17 bases between them. CDR3 sequence: CASSLYRVPQNEQFF. The CDR3 nucleotides are TGTGCCAGCAGTTTATACAGGGTTCCCCAAAATGAGCAGTTCTTC.

V and J are TRBV4-3 and TRBJ1-2; D possibly corresponds to TRBD1 (5 bases). The CDR3 is 15 amino acids. Germline V gene data show CDR1 as LGHNA and CDR2 as YSLEER. Trimming removed 1 base at V and 4 bases at J, with 13 bases between. CDR3 bases: TGCGCCAGCAGCCAAGTTGTACAGGAGATCTATGGCTACACCTTC. It codes for CASSQVVQEIYGYTF.

This rearrangement joins TRBV2 to TRBJ2-4; tentatively, D is TRBD1 or TRBD2 (5 bases each). The CDR3 sequence is 14 residues long. Germline-derived CDR1 and CDR2 are SNHLY and FYNNEI. V lost 8 bases and J lost 7, with 18 bases in between. In DNA form, the CDR3 reads TGTGCCAGCGGGACCGGGACGGAGAGGAACATTCAGTACTTC. Its protein product is CASGTGTERNIQYF.

This clone was seen more than once but under ten times. The rearrangement links TRBV10-3 to TRBJ2-1; 12 nucleotides align to TRBD2. With 6 bases clipped from V and 8 bases from J, the junction kept 8 bases outside the gene matches. The CDR3 covers 15 residues. In germline, CDR1 is ENHRY, CDR2 SYGVKD. CDR3 in DNA: TGTGCCATCAGGGCGGGACTAGCGGGTTCGGATGAGCAGTTCTTC. It specifies CAIRAGLAGSDEQFF.

This clone occurred a few times. The chain has TRBV29-1 and TRBJ2-3, with 9 bases matching TRBD2. V was pared by 6 bases and J by 6 bases, with 7 bases of the junction left unmatched. This CDR3 is built from 13 residues. Germline-derived CDR1 and CDR2 are SQVTM and ANQGSEA. The CDR3 here is CSVLAGGPDTQYF. CDR3 nucleotide sequence: TGCAGCGTCTTGGCGGGAGGGCCGGATACGCAGTATTTT.

The chain's CDR3 is CASSSGTPPDTQYF. The DNA of the CDR3 is TGTGCCAGCTCCTCGGGAACCCCCCCAGATACGCAGTATTTT. The V call is TRBV6-1, the J call TRBJ2-3; D may be TRBD2 (5 bases). Between the trimmed V and J ends, which lost 8 bases and 4 bases, there was a span of 16 bases. The CDR3 is 14 amino acids. In germline, CDR1 is MNHNS, CDR2 SASEGT.

V usage is TRBV14 and J usage is TRBJ2-7; D is perhaps TRBD2 (5 bases). The ends were cut back, 6 bases at V and 3 bases at J, with 6 bases in the middle. The germline V gene has CDR1 SGHDN and CDR2 FVKESK. The CDR3 is 11 amino acids. In DNA, the CDR3 is TGTGCCAGCAGGGGAGACTACGAGCAGTACTTC. Residues: CASRGDYEQYF.

The sample holds a few counts of this clone. The chain employs TRBV7-2 and TRBJ1-2; no definite D call. Germline V gene sequence: CDR1 SGHTA, CDR2 FQGNSA. V was clipped by 1 base and J by 4 bases, with 19 bases between them. CDR3 length: 17 amino acids. CDR3 DNA sequence: TGTGCCAGCAGCTTAGGAGCTAGGGATTGGGATCCCTATGGCTACACCTTC. It translates to CASSLGARDWDPYGYTF.